This T cell receptor (beta chain) originates from a study of CD8+ T cells in alopecia areata. Germline CDR1 SEHNR, CDR2 FQNEAQ (reference sequence). The CDR3 covers 15 residues. Treatment described: oral pan-JAK inhibitor, 5-10 mg twice daily. Samples from alopecia areata patients were lesional scalp punch biopsies and peripheral blood. This clone occurred a few times. RNA was isolated and reverse transcribed to cDNA, the sequencing template. Assay: immunoSEQ multiplex PCR; the TCRdb copy retains only in-frame clones and omits some. The repertoire consists of 90,000 to 100,000 clones, with approximately 66% occurring once and the leading ten covering around a sixth.

This receptor was taken from a human donor with alopecia areata. The sample consisted of CD8+ T cells sorted from blood, taken at week 4, from a patient treated with tofacitinib. The chain combines TRBV7-9 with TRBJ2-5; a possible D gene is TRBD2 (6 bases). The DNA end is more similar to TRBJ2-7, so the J call may be wrong. The CDR3 DNA follows: TGTGCCAGCAGCTTAAGGTCTAGCGAATCCTACGAGCAGTACTTC. This sequence encodes CASSLRSSESYEQYF.